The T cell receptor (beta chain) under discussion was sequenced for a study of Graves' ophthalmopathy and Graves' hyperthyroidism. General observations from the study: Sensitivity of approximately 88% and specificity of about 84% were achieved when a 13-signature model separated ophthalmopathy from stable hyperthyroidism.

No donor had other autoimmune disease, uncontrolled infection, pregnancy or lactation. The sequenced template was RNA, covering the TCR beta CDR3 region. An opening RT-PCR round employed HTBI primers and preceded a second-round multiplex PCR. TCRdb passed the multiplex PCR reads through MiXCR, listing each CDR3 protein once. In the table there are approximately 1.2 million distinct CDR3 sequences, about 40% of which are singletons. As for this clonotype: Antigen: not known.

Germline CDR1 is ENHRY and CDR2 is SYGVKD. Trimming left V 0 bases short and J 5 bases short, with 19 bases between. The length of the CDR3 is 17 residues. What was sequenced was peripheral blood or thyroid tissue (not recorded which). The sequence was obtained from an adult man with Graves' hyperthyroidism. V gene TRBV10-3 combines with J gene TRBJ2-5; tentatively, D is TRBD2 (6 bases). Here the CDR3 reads CAISESPGRRAGETQYF. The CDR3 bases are TGTGCCATCAGTGAGTCCCCTGGGAGGCGGGCGGGGGAGACCCAGTACTTC.